This TCR beta chain is from a study of T cell responses to AZD1222 COVID-19 vaccine. The wider study: Second-dose schedules of about 4 or about 12 weeks were combined. Study conclusions and caveats: At study baseline, merely more than 5 AZD1222 recipients were seropositive. Donors in the cohort were predominantly white British and more often female, and clonal diversity was possibly underestimated.

Trimming pared 4 bases from V and 0 bases from J, leaving 4 bases between. The CDR3 consists of 13 residues. Germline V gene sequence: CDR1 MGHDK, CDR2 SYGVNS. Concerning this clone: Its antigen is undetermined.

Generated by immunoSEQ multiplex PCR, the TCRdb table keeps only in-frame clones and is missing some. The data hold more than 100,000 clones, with 92% observed a single time. The source was peripheral blood, collected on day 0 of AZD1222 vaccination. The chain employs TRBV25-1 and TRBJ1-5; D unclear. This TCR derives from an adult in good health. The CDR3 here is CASSGYSNQPQHF. CDR3 sequence (DNA): TGTGCCAGCAGTGGGTATAGCAATCAGCCCCAGCATTTT.